This T cell receptor (beta chain) was captured in a study of blood T cell repertoires in COVID-19. For the study at large: Spain, Italy and the United States supplied samples that represented acute and convalescent COVID-19. The analysed material was cDNA or gDNA that came from T cells, B-cell-depleted T cells, or PBMCs.

As processed by the authors: Nucleated cell counts were estimated from reference gene primer amplification. Profiled with immunoSEQ multiplex PCR; TCRdb holds only in-frame clones, not every one. V and J calls and clone size are given by that table; D and trimming were obtained from the DNA. The table has about 54,000 clones, around nine tenths seen once. Per germline, CDR1 LGHNA and CDR2 YNFKEQ. The CDR3 totals 14 residues. Trimming pared 2 bases from V and 7 bases from J, leaving 12 bases between. The clonotype comes from a woman aged 40 to 49 with active COVID-19. The chain recombines TRBV4-2 with TRBJ2-1; possible D gene TRBD1, 6 bases. Sequencing was done on a sample of peripheral blood. CDR3 residues: CASSQPQGWNEQFF. The CDR3 DNA is TGTGCCAGCAGCCAACCACAGGGTTGGAATGAGCAGTTCTTC.